This T cell receptor beta chain stems from a study of blood T cell repertoires in COVID-19 (dated by TCRdb to the early 2020s). For context, the study as a whole: Samples covering the acute and convalescent phases of COVID-19 were provided by collaborators in the United States, Italy and Spain. The material from the prospective study consisted of cDNA or gDNA derived from T cells, B-cell-depleted T cells, or PBMCs. Subjects who had been exposed to COVID-19, were actively infected with it, or had recovered from it provided the deeply sampled blood TCRbeta repertoires that made up the dataset. A freely available public database, intended as a resource for researchers studying the immune response to SARS-CoV-2, is where the repertoires were released. The samples were drawn from two sources: the first 160 participants of the ongoing ImmuneRACE study, and 1,200 or so subjects contributed by 6 global collaborators. A de-identified subject ID, COVID-19 status, age in years and sex were almost always included in the sample metadata. HLA class I and class II types, where available, came from metadata supplied by the sample provider rather than from assay-based typing. Overall study results and their limits: How much clinical and demographic metadata was included differed by source and by participant, and the metadata was provided uncurated.

TCRbeta CDR3 regions were amplified from genomic DNA using the immunoSEQ Assay, a bias-controlled multiplex PCR. The original pipeline was this. The number of nucleated cells in each sample was estimated from the amplification of reference gene primers within the assay. Sequence reads were collapsed and filtered to measure the absolute abundance of every unique TCRbeta CDR3 rearrangement. For each sample, productive Simpson clonality was calculated as the square root of Simpson's diversity index across productive rearrangements. The table comes from immuneACCESS by way of TCRdb, which keeps in-frame sequences with V and J called. Part of the clones is missing from these tables; in studies checked, under half for an unresolved V gene and the rest for unknown reasons. V, J and clone size are those of that table, while D and trimming were read from the DNA. The table for this sample lists about 88,000 clones; approximately 90% of them were counted only once. About 15% of the sample belongs to the ten largest clones.

Collaborating institutions collected whole blood in K2EDTA tubes following their own protocols. For TCRbeta analysis, collaborators shipped samples in one of three forms: frozen whole blood, isolated PBMCs, or DNA extracted from either of those sample types. V is pared back by 4 bases and J by 0 bases, with 11 bases lying between the germline termini. The CDR3 spans 15 residues, from the cysteine through the phenylalanine. Here the CDR3 DNA is all that survives: 45 bases in frame from base 1. As encoded in the germline V gene, CDR1 is SGHDT while CDR2 is YYEEEE. In regard to this clone: Its cognate antigen has yet to be identified. No clone much larger than this one lies a single base away; base qualities are absent.

The sequence derives from a male donor with acute or convalescent COVID-19. Specimen: peripheral blood. This receptor chain uses TRBV5-6 and TRBJ1-5; TRBD1 might be the D gene, on 5 matching bases. The bases are TGTGCCAGCAGCCCGAGGACACCTAGCAATCAGCCCCAGCATTTT. Translated, it reads CASSPRTPSNQPQHF.